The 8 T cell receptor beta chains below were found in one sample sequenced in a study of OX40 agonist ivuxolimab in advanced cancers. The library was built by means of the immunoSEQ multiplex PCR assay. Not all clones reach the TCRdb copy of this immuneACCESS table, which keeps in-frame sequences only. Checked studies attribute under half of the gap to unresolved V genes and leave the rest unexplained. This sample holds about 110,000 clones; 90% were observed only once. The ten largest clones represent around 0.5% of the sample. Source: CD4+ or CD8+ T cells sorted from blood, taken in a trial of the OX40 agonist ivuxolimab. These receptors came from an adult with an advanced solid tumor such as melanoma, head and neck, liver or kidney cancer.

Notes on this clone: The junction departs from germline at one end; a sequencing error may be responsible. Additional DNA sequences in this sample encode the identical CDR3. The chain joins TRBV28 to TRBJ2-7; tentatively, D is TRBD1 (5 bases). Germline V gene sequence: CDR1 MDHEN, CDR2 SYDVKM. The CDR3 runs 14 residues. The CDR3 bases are TGTGCCAGCAGTTTTCACAGGAGCTCCTACGAGCAATACTTC. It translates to CASSFHRSSYEQYF.

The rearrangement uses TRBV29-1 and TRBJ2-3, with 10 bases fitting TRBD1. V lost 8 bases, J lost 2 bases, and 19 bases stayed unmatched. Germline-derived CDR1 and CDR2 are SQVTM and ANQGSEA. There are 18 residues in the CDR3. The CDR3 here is CSTDRGREGGSTTDTQYF. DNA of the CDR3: TGCAGCACTGACAGGGGGCGAGAGGGGGGATCTACCACAGATACGCAGTATTTT.

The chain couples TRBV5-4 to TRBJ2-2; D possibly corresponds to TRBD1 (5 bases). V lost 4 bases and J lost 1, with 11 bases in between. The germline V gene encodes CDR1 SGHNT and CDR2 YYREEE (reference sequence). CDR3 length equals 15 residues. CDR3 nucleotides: TGTGCCAGCAGCCTCCAGGGCCTGAACACCGGGGAGCTGTTTTTT. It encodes CASSLQGLNTGELFF.

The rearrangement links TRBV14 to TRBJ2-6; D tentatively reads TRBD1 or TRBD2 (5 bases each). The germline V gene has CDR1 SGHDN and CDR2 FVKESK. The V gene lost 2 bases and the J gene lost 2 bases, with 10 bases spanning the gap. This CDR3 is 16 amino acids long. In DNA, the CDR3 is TGTGCCAGCAGCCAAATCTGGGGACCTGGGGCCAACGTCCTGACTTTC. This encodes CASSQIWGPGANVLTF.

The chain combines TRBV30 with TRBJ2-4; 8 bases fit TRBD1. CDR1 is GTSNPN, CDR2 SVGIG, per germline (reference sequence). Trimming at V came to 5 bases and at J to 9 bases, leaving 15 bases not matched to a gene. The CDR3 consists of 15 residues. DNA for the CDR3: TGTGCCTGGGCACCGAGTCGGGGGACAGGAGTCATTCAGTACTTC. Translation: CAWAPSRGTGVIQYF.

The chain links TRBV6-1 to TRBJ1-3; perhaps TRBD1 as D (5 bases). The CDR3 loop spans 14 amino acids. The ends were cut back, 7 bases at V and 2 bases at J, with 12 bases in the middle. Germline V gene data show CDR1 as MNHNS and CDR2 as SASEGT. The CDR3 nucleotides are TGTGCCAGCAATCCCCAGGGCGCTGGAAACACCATATATTTT. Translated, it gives CASNPQGAGNTIYF.

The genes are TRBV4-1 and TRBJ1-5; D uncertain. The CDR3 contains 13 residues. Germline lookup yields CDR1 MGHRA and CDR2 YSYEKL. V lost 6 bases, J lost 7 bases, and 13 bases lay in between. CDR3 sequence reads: CASSRNEGQPQHF. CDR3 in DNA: TGCGCCAGCAGTCGAAACGAGGGCCAGCCCCAGCATTTT.

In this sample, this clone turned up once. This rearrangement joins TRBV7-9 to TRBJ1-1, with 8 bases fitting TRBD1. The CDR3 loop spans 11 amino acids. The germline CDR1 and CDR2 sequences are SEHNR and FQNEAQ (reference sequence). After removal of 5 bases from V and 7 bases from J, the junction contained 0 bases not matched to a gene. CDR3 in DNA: TGTGCCAGCAGCGACAGGGGTGAAGCTTTCTTT. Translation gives CASSDRGEAFF.